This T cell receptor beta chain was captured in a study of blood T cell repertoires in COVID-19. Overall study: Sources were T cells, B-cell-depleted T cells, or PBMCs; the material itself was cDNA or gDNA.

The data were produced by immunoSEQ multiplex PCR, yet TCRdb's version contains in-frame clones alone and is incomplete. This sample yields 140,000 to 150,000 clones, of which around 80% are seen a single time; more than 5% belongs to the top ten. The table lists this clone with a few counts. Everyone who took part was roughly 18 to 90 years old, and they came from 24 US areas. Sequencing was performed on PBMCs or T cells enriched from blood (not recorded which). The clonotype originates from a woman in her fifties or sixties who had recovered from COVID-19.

CDR3 amino acids: CASRTGAYNEQFF. In DNA, the CDR3 is TGTGCCAGCAGGACAGGGGCCTACAATGAGCAGTTCTTC. V gene TRBV2 combines with J gene TRBJ2-1; 8 positions agree with TRBD1. The V gene end was trimmed by 6 bases and the J gene end by 2 bases; junction bases not matched to a gene: 0. The CDR3 covers 13 residues. Germline CDR1 and CDR2: SNHLY and FYNNEI.